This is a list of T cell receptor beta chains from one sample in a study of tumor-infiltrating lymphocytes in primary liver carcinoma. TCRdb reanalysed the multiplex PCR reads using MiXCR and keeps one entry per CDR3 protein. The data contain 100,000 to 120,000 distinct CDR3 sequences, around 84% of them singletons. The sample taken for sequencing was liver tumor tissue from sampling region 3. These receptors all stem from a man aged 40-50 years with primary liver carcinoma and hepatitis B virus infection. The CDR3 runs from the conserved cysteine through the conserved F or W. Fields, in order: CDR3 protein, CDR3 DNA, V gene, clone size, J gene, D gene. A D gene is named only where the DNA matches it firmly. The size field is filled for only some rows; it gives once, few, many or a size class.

CACSSTGSGANVLTF | TGTGCCTGCAGTTCCACAGGGTCTGGGGCCAACGTCCTCACTTTC | TRBV12-3/TRBV12-4 | - | TRBJ2-6 | -
CSAIGDRFGNGQFF | - | TRBV20-1 | - | TRBJ2-1 | -
CARSSNRNSYMQYF | TGTGCCCGCAGCTCTAACAGGAACTCCTACATGCAGTACTTC | TRBV11-2 | - | TRBJ2-7 | -
CASRPGTTGAKVLNF | TGTGCCAGCAGACCCGGGACGACTGGGGCCAAGGTCCTGAATTTC | TRBV4-2 | - | TRBJ2-6 | -
CASSLKGGTTGTLEQYF | TGTGCCAGCAGCCTGAAGGGGGGGACTACAGGTACCCTCGAGCAGTACTTC | TRBV7-8 | - | TRBJ2-7 | -
CASNPGQNSSLHF | TGCGCCAGCAACCCCGGACAGAATTCATCCCTCCACTTT | TRBV4-2 | - | TRBJ1-6 | -
CAARNTGQNTEAFF | TGTGCCGCCCGAAATACCGGACAGAACACTGAAGCTTTCTTT | TRBV24-1 | - | TRBJ1-1 | -
CTSRLTGQDFYEQYF | TGTACCAGCCGCTTGACGGGACAGGATTTCTACGAGCAGTACTTC | TRBV5-4 | - | TRBJ2-7 | TRBD1
CASSTVRTTEPFF | TGTGCCAGCAGCACAGTGAGGACTACTGAACCTTTCTTT | TRBV6-6 | - | TRBJ1-1 | -
CVSSLEANQETQYF | TGTGTCAGCAGCTTGGAAGCTAACCAAGAGACCCAGTACTTC | TRBV5-6 | - | TRBJ2-5 | -
CACSLPCTGENEQYF | TGTGCCTGCAGCTTACCATGCACAGGGGAAAACGAGCAGTACTTC | TRBV11-2 | - | TRBJ2-7 | TRBD1
CASSGQGFCEQYF | TGTGCCAGCAGCGGACAGGGCTTCTGCGAGCAGTACTTC | TRBV5-4 | - | TRBJ2-7 | TRBD1
CASSFRGLGAINIHYF | TGTGCCAGCAGTTTCCGAGGTCTGGGGGCCATAAACATTCACTACTTT | TRBV12-3/TRBV12-4 | - | TRBJ2-4 | -
CASSVRGAGTQYF | TGTGCCAGCAGTGTAAGGGGTGCAGGGACTCAGTATTTC | TRBV6-1 | - | TRBJ2-5 | -
CARTPDGGYNVEFF | TGTGCCAGGACCCCCGATGGCGGCTACAATGTGGAGTTCTTC | TRBV11-2 | - | TRBJ2-1 | -
CASSEGGNNQPQHF | TGTGCCAGCAGTGAAGGGGGAAACAATCAGCCCCAGCATTTT | TRBV6-1 | - | TRBJ1-5 | -
CARSYSGDLGTQYF | TGTGCCAGAAGTTACTCTGGGGACTTGGGGACCCAATACTTC | TRBV6-6 | - | TRBJ2-5 | -
CASSDSLRTGAKETQYF | TGTGCCAGCAGTGATTCTCTTAGGACAGGGGCTAAAGAGACCCAGTACTTC | TRBV25-1 | few | TRBJ2-5 | TRBD1
CSARGGETQYF | TGCAGTGCCCGGGGGGGAGAGACCCAGTACTTC | TRBV20-1 | few | TRBJ2-5 | TRBD2
CASSSTGSGEYEHYF | TGTGCTAGCAGCTCAACGGGATCGGGAGAATACGAGCACTACTTC | TRBV11-1 | once | TRBJ2-7 | -
CASGRQGEQYF | TGTGCCAGCGGCAGACAGGGAGAGCAGTACTTC | TRBV6-2/TRBV6-3 | - | TRBJ2-7 | TRBD1
CASSEGDSGAKDLTF | TGTGCCAGCAGTGAAGGGGACTCTGGGGCCAAGGACCTGACTTTC | TRBV6-1 | once | TRBJ2-6 | -
CASSQAPDLQHEQYF | TGTGCCAGCAGCCAAGCCCCGGACTTACAACACGAGCAGTACTTC | TRBV4-2 | many | TRBJ2-7 | -
CSVVLAGMQYF | TGCAGCGTTGTCCTGGCAGGTATGCAGTATTTT | TRBV29-1 | - | TRBJ2-3 | -
CVSSLFSFYSYTF | TGTGTCAGCAGCTTATTTAGTTTCTATAGCTACACCTTC | TRBV11-2 | once | TRBJ1-2 | -
CVSSLTGFSYKQYF | TGTGTCAGCAGCTTGACCGGTTTCTCCTACAAGCAGTACTTC | TRBV5-4 | - | TRBJ2-7 | -
CASSQTTGRHTNAGEMFF | TGCGCCAGCAGCCAAACCACTGGCCGACATACGAACGCCGGGGAGATGTTTTTT | TRBV4-3 | - | TRBJ2-2 | -
CASSSRIGSNEKLFF | TGTGCTAGCAGTTCTCGGATAGGGAGTAATGAAAAACTGTTTTTT | TRBV28 | - | TRBJ1-4 | -
CVSSQEGSGGDSPLHF | TGTGTCAGCAGCCAAGAGGGGTCTGGAGGAGATTCACCCCTCCACTTT | TRBV4-2 | once | TRBJ1-6 | -
CASSDRTSGLHNEQFF | TGTGCCAGCAGCGACCGGACTAGCGGGCTGCACAATGAGCAGTTCTTC | TRBV7-2 | - | TRBJ2-1 | TRBD2
CASSQASSGFQEIQYF | TGCGCCAGCAGCCAAGCGTCTAGCGGGTTTCAAGAGATCCAGTACTTC | TRBV4-2 | once | TRBJ2-5 | TRBD2
CSAESAQATDTQYF | TGCAGTGCTGAGTCGGCCCAAGCCACAGATACGCAGTATTTT | TRBV29-1 | - | TRBJ2-3 | -
CASSWDKHRPEAFF | TGTGCCAGCAGCTGGGACAAGCATAGGCCTGAAGCTTTCTTT | TRBV11-1 | - | TRBJ1-1 | -
CASSLVGSRTRGNEQFF | TGTGCCAGCAGCTTGGTGGGGAGCCGCACCCGGGGCAATGAGCAGTTCTTC | TRBV7-8 | - | TRBJ2-1 | -
CANSYSRGIADTQYF | TGTGCCAACAGTTACTCAAGGGGTATAGCAGATACGCAGTATTTT | TRBV6-5 | - | TRBJ2-3 | -
CANSPRGAGANVLTF | TGTGCCAATAGTCCCCGAGGGGCTGGGGCCAACGTCCTGACTTTC | TRBV6-1 | - | TRBJ2-6 | -
CASRLGLAARQFF | TGTGCCAGCAGACTGGGACTAGCCGCGAGGCAGTTCTTC | TRBV6-2/TRBV6-3 | - | TRBJ2-1 | TRBD2
CASSPELSYGYTF | TGTGCCAGTAGCCCGGAGCTCAGCTATGGCTACACCTTC | TRBV19 | many | TRBJ1-2 | -
CGNGQGPREPQHF | TGTGGCAATGGACAGGGGCCTCGGGAACCCCAGCATTTT | TRBV11-2 | - | TRBJ1-5 | TRBD1
CSVGRTGGATGELFF | TGCAGCGTTGGTCGTACGGGAGGTGCCACCGGGGAGCTGTTTTTT | TRBV29-1 | - | TRBJ2-2 | TRBD2
CVSSIDMGVAQPQHF | TGTGTCAGCAGCATAGATATGGGGGTGGCTCAGCCCCAGCATTTT | TRBV11-3 | - | TRBJ1-5 | -
CSVSGTGASDTHFF | TGCAGCGTTTCCGGAACAGGGGCGTCAGATACGCATTTTTTT | TRBV29-1 | - | TRBJ2-3 | TRBD1
CASGGPYNSPLHF | TGTGCCAGTGGCGGGCCCTATAATTCACCCCTCCACTTT | TRBV19 | many | TRBJ1-6 | -
CASSYGLRRGYTF | TGTGCCAGCAGCTATGGACTCCGGCGGGGATACACCTTC | TRBV12-3/TRBV12-4 | once | TRBJ1-2 | -
CASSLSAKEQFF | TGTGCCAGCAGCTTAAGTGCTAAAGAGCAGTTCTTC | TRBV11-3 | - | TRBJ2-1 | -
CASSRTSGRVAYNEQFF | TGCGCCAGCAGCCGGACTAGCGGGAGGGTCGCCTACAATGAGCAGTTCTTC | TRBV5-1 | many | TRBJ2-1 | TRBD2
CTSTAGGSYNEQFF | TGTACCAGTACAGCGGGAGGCTCATACAATGAGCAGTTCTTC | TRBV25-1 | - | TRBJ2-1 | TRBD2
CASSSQQALNTEAFF | TGCGCCAGCAGCTCCCAACAGGCACTGAACACTGAAGCTTTCTTT | TRBV5-1 | - | TRBJ1-1 | -